This T cell receptor beta chain was recorded in a study of type 1 regulatory T cells. The overall study: This in vitro CD4 product, T-allo10, is enriched for Tr1 cells and alloantigen-specific.

The graft donor-derived T-allo10 cells reportedly recognize host alloantigens, are anergic, and suppress alloantigen-specifically. Points on this clonotype: Its antigen remains unidentified.

MiXCR, run by TCRdb on the reads, gives a single entry per CDR3 protein. The table has about 68,000 distinct CDR3 sequences, about 60% seen once. Trimming removed 3 bases from V and 5 bases from J, with 13 bases in between. The CDR3 totals 14 residues. The rearrangement joins TRBV12-3 or TRBV12-4 to TRBJ1-2; D not resolved. The TCR comes from a human donor in good health. Sequenced: cultured T cells, either the whole culture or a sorted T cell fraction (not recorded which). Noted subset: Tr1-enriched cell product generated in vitro against host alloantigens. CDR3 protein: CASSLSFAVYGYTF. CDR3 DNA sequence: TGTGCCAGCAGTTTGTCCTTCGCCGTATATGGCTACACCTTC.